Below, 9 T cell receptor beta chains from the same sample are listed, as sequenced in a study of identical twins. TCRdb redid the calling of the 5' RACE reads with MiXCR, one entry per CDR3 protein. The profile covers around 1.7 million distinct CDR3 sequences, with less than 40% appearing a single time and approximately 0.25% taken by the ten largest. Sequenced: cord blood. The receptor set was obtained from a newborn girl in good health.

The CDR3, as DNA: TGCAGTGCTAGGCAATTAGGAAACACCATATATTTT. This translates into CSARQLGNTIYF. The J gene is TRBJ1-3, the V gene TRBV20-1; D unclear. The germline gives CDR1 DFQATT, CDR2 SNEGSKA (reference sequence). CDR3 size: 12 residues. The V end was cut by 3 bases, the J end by 4 bases, with 7 bases between.

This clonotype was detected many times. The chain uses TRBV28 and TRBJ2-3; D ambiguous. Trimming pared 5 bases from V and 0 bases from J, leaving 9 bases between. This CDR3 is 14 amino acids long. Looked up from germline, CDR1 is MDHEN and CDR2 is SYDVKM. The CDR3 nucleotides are TGTGCCAGCAGTCTCCCCGTCAGCACAGATACGCAGTATTTT. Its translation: CASSLPVSTDTQYF. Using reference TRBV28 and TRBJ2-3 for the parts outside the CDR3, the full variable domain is DVKVTQSSRYLVKRTGEKVFLECVQDMDHENMFWYRQDPGLGLRLIYFSYDVKMKEKGDIPEGYSVSREKKERFSLILESASTNQTSMYLCASSLPVSTDTQYFGPGTRLTVL.

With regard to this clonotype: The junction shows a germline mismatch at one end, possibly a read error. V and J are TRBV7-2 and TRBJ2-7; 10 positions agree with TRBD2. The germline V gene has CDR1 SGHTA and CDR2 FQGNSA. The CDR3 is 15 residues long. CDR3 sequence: CACSSVTSGYYEQYF. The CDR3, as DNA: TGTGCCTGCAGCTCAGTGACTAGCGGGTACTACGAGCAGTACTTC.

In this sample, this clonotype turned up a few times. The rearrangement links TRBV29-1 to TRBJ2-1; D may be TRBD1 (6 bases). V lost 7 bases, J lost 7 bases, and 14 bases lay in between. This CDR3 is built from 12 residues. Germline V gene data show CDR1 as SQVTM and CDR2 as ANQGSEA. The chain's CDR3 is CSGRLQGNEQFF. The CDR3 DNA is TGCAGCGGGCGACTCCAGGGGAATGAGCAGTTCTTC.

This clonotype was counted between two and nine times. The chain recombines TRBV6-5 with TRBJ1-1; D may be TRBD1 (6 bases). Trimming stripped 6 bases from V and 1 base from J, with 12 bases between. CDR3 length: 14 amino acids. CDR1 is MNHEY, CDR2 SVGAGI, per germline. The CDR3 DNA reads TGTGCCAGCAGCGGGCCACAGGGGAACACTGAAGCTTTCTTT. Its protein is CASSGPQGNTEAFF.

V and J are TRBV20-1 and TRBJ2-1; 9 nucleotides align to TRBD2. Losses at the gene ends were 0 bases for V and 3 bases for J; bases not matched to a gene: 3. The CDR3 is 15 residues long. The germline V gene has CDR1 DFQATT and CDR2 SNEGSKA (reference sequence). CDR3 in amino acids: CSAREIAGVYNEQFF. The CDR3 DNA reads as TGCAGTGCTAGAGAGATAGCGGGGGTCTACAATGAGCAGTTCTTC.

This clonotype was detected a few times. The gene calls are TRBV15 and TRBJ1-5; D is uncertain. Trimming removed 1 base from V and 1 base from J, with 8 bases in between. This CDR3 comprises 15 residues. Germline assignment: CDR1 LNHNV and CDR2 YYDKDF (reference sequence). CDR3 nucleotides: TGTGCCACCAGCAGAGGTGTTACAAGCAATCAGCCCCAGCATTTT. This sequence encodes CATSRGVTSNQPQHF.

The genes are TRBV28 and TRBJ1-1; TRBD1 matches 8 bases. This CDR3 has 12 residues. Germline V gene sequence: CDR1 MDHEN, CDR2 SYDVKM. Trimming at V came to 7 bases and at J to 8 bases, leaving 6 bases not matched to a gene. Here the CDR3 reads CASNLRDREAFF. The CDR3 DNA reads TGTGCCAGCAATTTGCGGGACAGGGAAGCTTTCTTT.

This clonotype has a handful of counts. The chain's CDR3 is CASSPLRGMNTEAFF. DNA of the CDR3: TGTGCCAGCAGCCCCCTCAGGGGGATGAACACTGAAGCTTTCTTT. The V gene is TRBV3-1, the J gene TRBJ1-1, with 7 bases that match TRBD1. Losses at the gene ends were 4 bases for V and 0 bases for J; bases not matched to a gene: 5. The CDR3 runs 15 residues. From germline, CDR1 is LGHDT and CDR2 YNNKEL (reference sequence).